These 14 T cell receptor beta chains share one sample of origin, sequenced in a study of early T cells in non-severe SARS-CoV-2 infection. TCRdb re-analysed the 5' RACE reads in MiXCR, keeping a single row per CDR3 protein. Counted here are tens of thousands of distinct CDR3 sequences, 10% to 15% occurring once; the ten biggest clones make up around 16%. The sequences come from whole blood, collected at baseline. The receptors were gathered from an adult who was a healthcare worker with PCR-confirmed SARS-CoV-2 infection or an uninfected control (not recorded which). The donor label of this sample is uncertain.

Of note for this clonotype: One junction end does not reproduce the germline sequence, and a read error may be involved. The chain combines TRBV6-1 with TRBJ2-7, with 10 bases identical to TRBD2. The CDR3 sequence is 14 residues long. CDR1 is MNHNS and CDR2 is SASEGT in the germline V gene. The CDR3 sequence: CASSEGASGGPSNF. DNA of the CDR3: TGTGCCAGCAGTGAAGGTGCTAGCGGGGGCCCTTCGAACTTC.

This clonotype was seen ten or more times. This chain connects TRBV2 to TRBJ2-3; 8 bases are shared with TRBD2. After removal of 7 bases from V and 2 bases from J, the junction contained 20 bases not matched to a gene. This CDR3 spans 19 amino acids. The germline CDR1 and CDR2 sequences are SNHLY and FYNNEI. The CDR3 sequence is CASNLGGRLATTYTDTQYF. Here the CDR3 DNA reads TGTGCCAGCAACCTCGGCGGGAGACTAGCGACAACTTACACAGATACGCAGTATTTT. Looking up the rest from reference TRBV2 and TRBJ2-3 gives the full variable domain: EPEVTQTPSHQVTQMGQEVILRCVPISNHLYFYWYRQILGQKVEFLVSFYNNEISEKSEIFDDQFSVERPDGSNFTLKIRSTKLEDSAMYFCASNLGGRLATTYTDTQYFGPGTRLTVL.

This clonotype was observed at least ten times. The DNA of the CDR3 is TGTGCCAGCAGCTTATCCCTGGCAGAGCCAGATACGCAGTATTTT. The encoded protein is CASSLSLAEPDTQYF. J is TRBJ2-3 and V is TRBV7-2, with D unclear. Germline lookup yields CDR1 SGHTA and CDR2 FQGNSA. V lost 2 bases and J 4 bases, leaving 13 bases between the germline ends. The CDR3 extends over 15 amino acids.

This clonotype has more than one count but fewer than ten. This rearrangement joins TRBV12-3 or TRBV12-4 to TRBJ1-3; D ambiguous. This CDR3 region has 14 residues. Trimming took off 6 bases at V and 0 bases at J, with 9 bases between the two ends. CDR3 DNA: TGTGCCAGCAGGACTACGAGCTCTGGAAACACCATATATTTT. The encoded protein is CASRTTSSGNTIYF.

This clonotype was picked up a small number of times. The chain has TRBV11-3 and TRBJ2-5; the D is unclear. Germline V gives CDR1 SGHNT, CDR2 YENEEA. The V end was cut by 3 bases, the J end by 5 bases, with 10 bases between. This CDR3 has 13 residues. The CDR3 DNA follows: TGTGCCAGCAGCTTCAAACCGGCGGAGACCCAGTACTTC. Translating gives CASSFKPAETQYF.

The chain is built from TRBV5-4 and TRBJ1-1; D remains unclear. CDR1 and CDR2 from the germline V gene are SGHNT and YYREEE (reference sequence). The CDR3 totals 15 residues. V was cut by 2 bases and J by 6 bases, with 17 bases left in between. For the CDR3, the DNA is TGTGCCAGCAGCTTTTCGCGGGTCCAATCGGCTGAAGCTTTCTTT. Amino acid sequence: CASSFSRVQSAEAFF. Looking up the rest from reference TRBV5-4 and TRBJ1-1 gives the full variable domain: ETGVTQSPTHLIKTRGQQVTLRCSSQSGHNTVSWYQQALGQGPQFIFQYYREEENGRGNFPPRFSGLQFPNYSSELNVNALELDDSALYLCASSFSRVQSAEAFFGQGTRLTVV.

In its sample, this clonotype was seen a few times. The V gene is TRBV9, the J gene TRBJ1-2; 9 bases match TRBD1. Germline V lookup: CDR1 SGDLS, CDR2 YYNGEE. V gave up 0 bases and J gave up 7 bases; unmatched junction bases: 7. CDR3 length: 15 amino acids. The chain's CDR3 is CASSVAQGAFSGYTF. As DNA, the CDR3 is TGTGCCAGCAGCGTAGCACAGGGGGCTTTTTCTGGCTACACCTTC. Full variable domain (remainder filled in from reference TRBV9 and TRBJ1-2): DSGVTQTPKHLITATGQRVTLRCSPRSGDLSVYWYQQSLDQGLQFLIQYYNGEERAKGNILERFSAQQFPDLHSELNLSSLELGDSALYFCASSVAQGAFSGYTFGSGTRLTVV.

This clonotype was seen only a few times. The gene calls are TRBV2 and TRBJ2-7; D gene uncertain. The CDR3 has 14 residues. Looked up from germline, CDR1 is SNHLY and CDR2 is FYNNEI. Trimming took 8 bases from V and 2 from J, leaving 16 bases between them. CDR3 protein: CASFATAHPYEQYF. The CDR3 DNA follows: TGTGCCAGCTTTGCCACCGCGCACCCCTACGAGCAGTACTTC.

This clonotype was picked up a small number of times. V and J are TRBV9 and TRBJ1-1; weak D call: TRBD1 (6 bases). The CDR3 extends over 18 amino acids. Germline assignment: CDR1 SGDLS and CDR2 YYNGEE. Trimming stripped 2 bases from V and 0 bases from J, with 20 bases between. DNA of the CDR3: TGTGCCAGCAGCGTTACACCACAGGGAGCCCGAATGAACACTGAAGCTTTCTTT. Protein: CASSVTPQGARMNTEAFF.

The table lists this clonotype with many counts. This chain connects TRBV7-2 to TRBJ2-5; 9 bases map to TRBD2. The germline V gene encodes CDR1 SGHTA and CDR2 FQGNSA. Unmatched junction bases numbered 9, after V lost 5 bases and J lost 5 bases. The CDR3 length is 15 residues. The CDR3 loop is CASSPTAGGWETQYF. The CDR3 bases are TGTGCCAGCAGCCCGACAGCGGGAGGTTGGGAGACCCAGTACTTC.

This clonotype rates as medium-sized. The chain employs TRBV6-2 or TRBV6-3 and TRBJ2-1; 8 bases are shared with TRBD2. Germline CDR1 and CDR2: MNHEY and SVGEGT. Trimming removed 0 bases from V and 8 bases from J; junction bases left unmatched: 6. The CDR3 spans 15 residues. The CDR3 here is CASSYSLTSADEQFF. The CDR3 DNA follows: TGTGCCAGCAGTTACTCATTGACTAGCGCGGATGAGCAGTTCTTC.

For this clonotype: At one of its ends the junction is not consistent with the germline gene, which may arise from a read error. The chain joins TRBV2 to TRBJ2-2; 9 bases line up with TRBD1. This CDR3 has 16 amino acids. Germline V gene data show CDR1 as SNHLY and CDR2 as FYNNEI. The CDR3 DNA follows: TGTGCCAGCAGTTCACAGGGGGCTTTGAACACCGGGGAGCTTTTTTTT. Its translation: CASSSQGALNTGELFF.

This clonotype turned up a few times. The chain is built from TRBV14 and TRBJ2-4, with a weak D call TRBD2 (5 bases). Germline values: CDR1 SGHDN, CDR2 FVKESK. Trimming pared 1 base from V and 7 bases from J, leaving 14 bases between. The CDR3 spans 15 residues. This chain's CDR3 is CASSQGLGRANIQYF. The CDR3 nucleotides read TGTGCCAGCAGCCAAGGACTGGGGAGAGCGAACATTCAGTACTTC.

This clonotype was picked up many times. V gene TRBV7-3 combines with J gene TRBJ2-3, with D possibly TRBD2 on 5 matching bases. The CDR3 length is 13 residues. Trimming took 0 bases from V and 5 from J, leaving 6 bases between them. Germline V gene lookup returns CDR1 SGHTA and CDR2 FQGTGA. The CDR3, as DNA: TGTGCCAGCAGCTTAACGAGGGAAGATACGCAGTATTTT. Encoded protein: CASSLTREDTQYF.